These 9 T cell receptor beta chains were all obtained from the same sample, sequenced in a study of T cells in localized non-small cell lung cancer. Sequenced by immunoSEQ multiplex PCR; TCRdb stores in-frame clones only, minus some. This sample carries about 15,000 clones, 75% to 90% of them seen once, and the ten largest clones take 20% to 25%. The sequencing here drew on peripheral blood, taken before any cancer treatment. Receptors were obtained from a female donor over 55 with stage I squamous cell lung carcinoma.

The chain uses TRBV7-9 and TRBJ2-5; 9 bases are a match to TRBD1. The V gene end was trimmed by 5 bases and the J gene end by 4 bases; junction bases not matched to a gene: 11. This CDR3 comprises 16 residues. Germline V lookup: CDR1 SEHNR, CDR2 FQNEAQ (reference sequence). CDR3 protein: CASSLYQTGGAETQYF. The DNA of the CDR3 is TGTGCCAGCAGCCTATACCAAACAGGGGGCGCAGAGACCCAGTACTTC.

The chain couples TRBV4-3 to TRBJ2-7, with 7 positions matching TRBD2. Germline CDR1 is LGHNA and CDR2 is YSLEER. J lost 5 bases, V lost 0 bases, and 10 bases had no gene match. The CDR3 consists of 16 residues. CDR3 DNA: TGCGCCAGCAGCCAAGATTTGGGACTACACGGGAACGAGCAGTACTTC. This translates into CASSQDLGLHGNEQYF.

This rearrangement joins TRBV10-1 to TRBJ2-1; D possibly uses TRBD1 or TRBD2 (6 bases each). Germline V gene data show CDR1 as WNHNN and CDR2 as SYGVQD (reference sequence). The CDR3 extends over 15 amino acids. V dropped 0 bases and J dropped 7 bases, with 13 bases sitting between them. This CDR3 reads CASSESLGGQNEQFF. As DNA, the CDR3 is TGCGCCAGCAGTGAGTCCCTGGGGGGCCAGAATGAGCAGTTCTTC.

V usage is TRBV7-9 and J usage is TRBJ2-7, with TRBD1 identical over 9 bases. This CDR3 is 14 amino acids long. Germline V gene sequence: CDR1 SEHNR, CDR2 FQNEAQ (reference sequence). Germline trimming cut 5 bases from V and 5 bases from J; bases unmatched to any gene: 7. The CDR3 DNA reads as TGTGCCAGCAGCCTGGGACAGGGAGTTGACGAGCAGTACTTC. Amino acids: CASSLGQGVDEQYF.

This clone is a singleton in its sample. The chain uses TRBV13 and TRBJ2-1; D perhaps matches TRBD2 (6 bases). CDR1 and CDR2 from the germline V gene are PRHDT and FYEKMQ (reference sequence). V was cut by 2 bases and J by 6 bases, with 14 bases left in between. This CDR3 has 15 amino acids. CDR3 loop: CASSLRGLGGNEQFF. DNA of the CDR3: TGTGCCAGCAGCTTACGCGGCCTCGGGGGCAATGAGCAGTTCTTC.

The CDR3 DNA reads TGTGCCAGCAGCCAAGATAAGGCTTTGAACACTGAAGCTTTCTTT. Encoded protein: CASSQDKALNTEAFF. The chain recombines TRBV14 with TRBJ1-1; D is unresolved. CDR3 length: 15 amino acids. The germline V gene encodes CDR1 SGHDN and CDR2 FVKESK. Trimming took 0 bases from V and 0 from J, leaving 8 bases between them.

The gene calls are TRBV5-4 and TRBJ2-7; D remains unclear. The germline gives CDR1 SGHNT, CDR2 YYREEE (reference sequence). This CDR3 contains 14 residues. V lost 0 bases, J lost 3 bases, and 10 bases lay in between. The CDR3 reads CASSLDSVNYEQYF. As DNA, the CDR3 is TGTGCCAGCAGCTTGGACAGCGTAAACTACGAGCAGTACTTC.

The chain carries TRBV10-1 and TRBJ2-7, with D perhaps matching TRBD1 (5 bases). Germline V gives CDR1 WNHNN, CDR2 SYGVQD (reference sequence). The CDR3 length is 16 residues. Trimming pared 0 bases from V and 0 bases from J, leaving 12 bases between. The CDR3 protein is CASSESGDSLSYEQYF. Here the CDR3 DNA reads TGCGCCAGCAGTGAGTCCGGAGACAGCCTCTCCTACGAGCAGTACTTC.

V and J are TRBV11-3 and TRBJ2-5, with 8 positions matching TRBD2. The CDR3 has 16 amino acids. Germline values: CDR1 SGHNT, CDR2 YENEEA. J lost 1 base, V lost 5 bases, and 9 bases had no gene match. The CDR3 bases are TGTGCCAGCAGCAGTCGGGCTAGCGGGTCCCAAGAGACCCAGTACTTC. Amino acid sequence: CASSSRASGSQETQYF.